There are many counts of the clone carrying this TCR beta chain. Its specificity is not known. TCRdb re-called the 5' RACE reads with MiXCR, one entry per CDR3 protein. The data contain hundreds of thousands of distinct CDR3 sequences, about 9.4% of them singletons. No donor was unhealthy or non-Caucasian. This sample is drawn from a study of identical twins. This CDR3 comprises 16 residues. Trimming removed 8 bases from V and 2 bases from J; junction bases left unmatched: 9. The germline gives CDR1 SEHNR, CDR2 FQNEAQ (reference sequence). Study results and caveats: Invariant MAIT and iNKT cells are populations that could partly confound zero-insertion analyses. For cord blood, abundant beta clonotypes had fewer insertions, unlike memory repertoires, which showed none.

The sample also formed part of further work on yellow fever vaccine responses in identical twins.

This clonotype was sampled from a woman aged 18-29 years in good health. Sequencing was carried out using PBMCs. This chain uses TRBV7-9 with TRBJ2-1; 10 nucleotides agree with TRBD2. The CDR3 nucleotides read TGTGCCAGCGGGGGAGGAGGACTAGCGGCCTACAATGAGCAGTTCTTC. Encoded protein: CASGGGGLAAYNEQFF. Drawing the rest from reference TRBV7-9 and TRBJ2-1, the complete variable domain is DTGVSQNPRHKITKRGQNVTFRCDPISEHNRLYWYRQTLGQGPEFLTYFQNEAQLEKSRLLSDRFSAERPKGSFSTLEIQRTEQGDSAMYLCASGGGGLAAYNEQFFGPGTRLTVL.